This T cell receptor beta chain stems from a study of cytomegalovirus exposure and HLA in healthy donors. The donors were part of the validation cohort, which consisted of under 150 subjects and was separate from the first cohort of 666 subjects. Study outcomes and limitations: The study put under 200 TCR beta chains on its list as cytomegalovirus-associated.

Libraries were prepared by immunoSEQ multiplex PCR; TCRdb keeps only in-frame clonotypes and omits some of them. The sample contains about 280,000 clones, 70% to 90% of which appear only once. Trimming left V 3 bases short and J 2 bases short, with 17 bases between. CDR1 and CDR2 from the germline V gene are GTSNPN and SVGIG (reference sequence). The CDR3 totals 15 residues. Note on this clone: Its antigen is not known.

The source is a woman between 18 and 29 years old in good health and CMV-seronegative. Sequencing used PBMCs. The chain employs TRBV30 and TRBJ2-7; weak D call: TRBD2 (6 bases). The CDR3 protein is CAWRTRDSYPYEQYF. The CDR3 DNA is TGTGCCTGGAGGACCCGGGACTCCTATCCCTACGAGCAGTACTTC.